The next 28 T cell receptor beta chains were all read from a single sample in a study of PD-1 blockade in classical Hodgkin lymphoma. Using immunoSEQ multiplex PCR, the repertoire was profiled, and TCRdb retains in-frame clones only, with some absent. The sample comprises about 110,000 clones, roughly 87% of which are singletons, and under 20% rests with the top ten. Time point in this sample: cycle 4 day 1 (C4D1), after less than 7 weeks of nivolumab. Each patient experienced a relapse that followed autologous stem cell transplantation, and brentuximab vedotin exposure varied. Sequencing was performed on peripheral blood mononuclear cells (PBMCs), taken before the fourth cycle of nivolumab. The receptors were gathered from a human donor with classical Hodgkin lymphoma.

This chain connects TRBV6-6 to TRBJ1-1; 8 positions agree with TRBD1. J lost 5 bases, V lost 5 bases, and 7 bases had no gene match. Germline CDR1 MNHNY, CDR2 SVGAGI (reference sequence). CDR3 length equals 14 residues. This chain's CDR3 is CASSQDRAGTEAFF. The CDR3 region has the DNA TGTGCCAGCAGTCAGGACAGGGCGGGTACTGAAGCTTTCTTT.

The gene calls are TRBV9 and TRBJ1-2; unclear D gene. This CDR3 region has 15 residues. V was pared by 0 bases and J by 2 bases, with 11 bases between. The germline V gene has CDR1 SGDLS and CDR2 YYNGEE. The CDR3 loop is CASSVDARENYGYTF. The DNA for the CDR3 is TGTGCCAGCAGCGTAGATGCCAGAGAAAACTATGGCTACACCTTC.

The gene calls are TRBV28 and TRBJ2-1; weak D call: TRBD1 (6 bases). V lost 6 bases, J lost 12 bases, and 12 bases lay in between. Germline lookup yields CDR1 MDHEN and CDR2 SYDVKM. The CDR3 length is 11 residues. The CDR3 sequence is CASSSGTPQFF. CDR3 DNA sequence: TGTGCCAGCAGCAGTGGGACACCGCAGTTCTTC.

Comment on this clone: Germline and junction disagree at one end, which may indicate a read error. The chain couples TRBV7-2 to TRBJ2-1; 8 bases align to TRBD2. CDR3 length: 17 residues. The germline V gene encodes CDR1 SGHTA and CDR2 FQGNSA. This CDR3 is CASSPLQATSVIQSVVF. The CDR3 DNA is TGTGCCAGCAGCCCCCTGCAGGCGACTAGCGTCATCCAGTCGGTCGTCTTC.

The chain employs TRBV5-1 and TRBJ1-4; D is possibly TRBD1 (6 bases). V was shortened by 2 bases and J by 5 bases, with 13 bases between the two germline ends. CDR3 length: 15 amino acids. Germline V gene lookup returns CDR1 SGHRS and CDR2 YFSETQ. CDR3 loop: CASSLRGFLNEKLFF. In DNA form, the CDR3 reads TGCGCCAGCAGCTTAAGGGGGTTTTTAAATGAAAAACTGTTTTTT.

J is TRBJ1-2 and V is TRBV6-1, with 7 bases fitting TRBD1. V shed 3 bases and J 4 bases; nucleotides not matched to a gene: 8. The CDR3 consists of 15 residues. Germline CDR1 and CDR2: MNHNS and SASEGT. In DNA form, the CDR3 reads TGTGCCAGCAGTGAGAGGGGGCCGGGATTCTATGGCTACACCTTC. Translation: CASSERGPGFYGYTF.

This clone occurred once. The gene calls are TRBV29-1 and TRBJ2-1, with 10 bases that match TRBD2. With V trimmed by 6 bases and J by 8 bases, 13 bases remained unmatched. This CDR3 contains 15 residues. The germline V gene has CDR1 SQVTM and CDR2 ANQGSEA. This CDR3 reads CSVGTLAGFGDEQFF. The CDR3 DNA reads TGCAGCGTGGGGACACTAGCGGGATTTGGAGATGAGCAGTTCTTC.

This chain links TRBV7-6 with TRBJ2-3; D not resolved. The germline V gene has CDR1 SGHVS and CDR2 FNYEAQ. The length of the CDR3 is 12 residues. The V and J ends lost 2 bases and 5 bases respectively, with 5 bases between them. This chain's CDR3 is CASSLSEDTQYF. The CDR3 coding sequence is TGTGCCAGCAGCTTATCGGAAGATACGCAGTATTTT.

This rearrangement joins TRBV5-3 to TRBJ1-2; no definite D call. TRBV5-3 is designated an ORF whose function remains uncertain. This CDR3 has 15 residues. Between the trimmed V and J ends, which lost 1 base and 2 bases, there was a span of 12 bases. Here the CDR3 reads CARSLWRGLNYGYTF. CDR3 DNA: TGTGCCAGAAGCTTGTGGAGAGGGCTGAACTATGGCTACACCTTC.

The CDR3 region is CASSFGGSGANVLTF. The CDR3, as DNA: TGCGCCAGCAGCTTCGGCGGGTCTGGGGCCAACGTCCTGACTTTC. This rearrangement joins TRBV5-1 to TRBJ2-6; weak D call: TRBD2 (5 bases). Germline CDR1 SGHRS, CDR2 YFSETQ. Trimming left V 2 bases short and J 1 base short, with 7 bases between. The CDR3 extends over 15 amino acids.

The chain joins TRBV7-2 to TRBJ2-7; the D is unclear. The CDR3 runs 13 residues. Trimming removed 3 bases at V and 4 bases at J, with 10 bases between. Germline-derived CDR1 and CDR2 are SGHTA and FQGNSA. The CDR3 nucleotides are TGTGCCAGCAGCTTGGGGTTAGGGTACGAGCAGTACTTC. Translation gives CASSLGLGYEQYF. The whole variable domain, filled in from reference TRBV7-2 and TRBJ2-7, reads GAGVSQSPSNKVTEKGKDVELRCDPISGHTALYWYRQSLGQGLEFLIYFQGNSAPDKSGLPSDRFSAERTGGSVSTLTIQRTQQEDSAVYLCASSLGLGYEQYFGPGTRLTVT.

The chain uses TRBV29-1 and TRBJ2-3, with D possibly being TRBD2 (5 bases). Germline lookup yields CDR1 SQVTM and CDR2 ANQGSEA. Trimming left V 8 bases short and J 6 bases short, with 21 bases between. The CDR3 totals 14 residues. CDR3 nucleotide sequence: TGCAGCCCAATAAAGGCGGGTATTAGGGATACGCAGTATTTT. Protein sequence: CSPIKAGIRDTQYF.

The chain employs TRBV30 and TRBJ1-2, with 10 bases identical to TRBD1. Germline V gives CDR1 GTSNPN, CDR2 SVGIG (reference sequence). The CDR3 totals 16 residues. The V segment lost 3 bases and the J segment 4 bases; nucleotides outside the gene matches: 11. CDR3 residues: CAWRGQGRDLFYGYTF. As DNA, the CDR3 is TGTGCCTGGAGGGGACAGGGGCGCGACCTCTTCTATGGCTACACCTTC.

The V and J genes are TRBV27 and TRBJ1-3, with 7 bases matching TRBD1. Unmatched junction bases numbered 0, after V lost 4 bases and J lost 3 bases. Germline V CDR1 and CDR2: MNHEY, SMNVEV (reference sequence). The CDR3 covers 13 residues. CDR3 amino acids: CASSYRGGNTIYF. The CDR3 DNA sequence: TGTGCCAGCAGTTACAGGGGTGGAAACACCATATATTTT.

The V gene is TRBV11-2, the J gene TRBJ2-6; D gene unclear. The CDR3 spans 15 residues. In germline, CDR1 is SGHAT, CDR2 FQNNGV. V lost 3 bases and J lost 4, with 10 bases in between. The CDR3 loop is CASSFGPLGANVLTF. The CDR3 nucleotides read TGTGCCAGCAGCTTCGGCCCCCTCGGGGCCAACGTCCTGACTTTC. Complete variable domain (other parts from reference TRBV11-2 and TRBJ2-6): EAGVAQSPRYKIIEKRQSVAFWCNPISGHATLYWYQQILGQGPKLLIQFQNNGVVDDSQLPKDRFSAERLKGVDSTLKIQPAKLEDSAVYLCASSFGPLGANVLTFGAGSRLTVL.

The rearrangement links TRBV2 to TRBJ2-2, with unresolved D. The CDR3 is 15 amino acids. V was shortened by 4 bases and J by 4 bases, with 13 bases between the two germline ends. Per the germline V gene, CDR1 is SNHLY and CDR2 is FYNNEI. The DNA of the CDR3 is TGTGCCAGCAGTGTAGACCGGCAGGTCACCGGGGAGCTGTTTTTT. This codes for CASSVDRQVTGELFF.

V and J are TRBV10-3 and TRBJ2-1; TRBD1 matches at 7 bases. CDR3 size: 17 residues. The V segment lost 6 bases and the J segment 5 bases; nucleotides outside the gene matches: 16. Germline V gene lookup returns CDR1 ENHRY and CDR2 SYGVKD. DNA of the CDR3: TGTGCCATCAGAGCTACAAATCCGGGACAGTTTAACAATGAGCAGTTCTTC. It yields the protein CAIRATNPGQFNNEQFF.

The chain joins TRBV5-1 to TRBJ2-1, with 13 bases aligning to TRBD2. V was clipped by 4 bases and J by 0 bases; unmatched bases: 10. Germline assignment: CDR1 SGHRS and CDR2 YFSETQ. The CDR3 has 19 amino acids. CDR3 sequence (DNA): TGCGCCAGCAGCCCGAGAGGGACTAGCGGGACGAGCTCCTACAATGAGCAGTTCTTC. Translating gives CASSPRGTSGTSSYNEQFF.

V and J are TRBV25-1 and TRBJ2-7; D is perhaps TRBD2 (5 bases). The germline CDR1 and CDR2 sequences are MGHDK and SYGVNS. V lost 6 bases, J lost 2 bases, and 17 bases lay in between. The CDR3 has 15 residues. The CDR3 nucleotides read TGTGCCAGCAGACCGGCGGGCGGTCCCACCTACGAGCAGTACTTC. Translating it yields CASRPAGGPTYEQYF.

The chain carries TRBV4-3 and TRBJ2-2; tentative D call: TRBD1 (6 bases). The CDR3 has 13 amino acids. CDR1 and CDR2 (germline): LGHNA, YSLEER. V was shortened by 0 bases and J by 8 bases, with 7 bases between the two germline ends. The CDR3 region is CASSQDGTGELFF. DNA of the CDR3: TGCGCCAGCAGCCAAGATGGGACAGGGGAGCTGTTTTTT.

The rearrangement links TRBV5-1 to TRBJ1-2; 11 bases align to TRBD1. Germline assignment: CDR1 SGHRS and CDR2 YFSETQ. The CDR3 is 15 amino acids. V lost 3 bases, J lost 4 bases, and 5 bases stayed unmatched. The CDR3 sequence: CASSWGTGGGYGYTF. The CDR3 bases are TGCGCCAGCAGCTGGGGGACAGGGGGTGGCTATGGCTACACCTTC. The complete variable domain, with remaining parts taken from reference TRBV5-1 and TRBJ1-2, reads KAGVTQTPRYLIKTRGQQVTLSCSPISGHRSVSWYQQTPGQGLQFLFEYFSETQRNKGNFPGRFSGRQFSNSRSEMNVSTLELGDSALYLCASSWGTGGGYGYTFGSGTRLTVV.

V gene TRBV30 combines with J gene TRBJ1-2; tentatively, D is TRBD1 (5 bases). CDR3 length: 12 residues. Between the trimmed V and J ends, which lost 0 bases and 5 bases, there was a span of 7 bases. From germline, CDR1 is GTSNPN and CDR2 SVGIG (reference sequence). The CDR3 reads CAWSVRGYGYTF. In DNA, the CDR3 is TGTGCCTGGAGTGTAAGGGGATATGGCTACACCTTC.

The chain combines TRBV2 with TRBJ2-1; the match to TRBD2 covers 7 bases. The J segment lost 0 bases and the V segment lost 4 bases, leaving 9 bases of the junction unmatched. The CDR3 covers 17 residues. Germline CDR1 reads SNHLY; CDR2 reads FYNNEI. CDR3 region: CASSARLAGNSYNEQFF. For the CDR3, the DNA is TGTGCCAGCAGTGCCCGACTAGCTGGGAACTCCTACAATGAGCAGTTCTTC.

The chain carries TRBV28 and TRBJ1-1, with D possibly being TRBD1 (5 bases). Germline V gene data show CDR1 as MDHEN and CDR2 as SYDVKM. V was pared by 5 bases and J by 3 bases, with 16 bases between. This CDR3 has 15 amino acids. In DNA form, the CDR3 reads TGTGCCAGCAGTAAGCCCCAGGGTCGGGACACTGAAGCTTTCTTT. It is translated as CASSKPQGRDTEAFF.

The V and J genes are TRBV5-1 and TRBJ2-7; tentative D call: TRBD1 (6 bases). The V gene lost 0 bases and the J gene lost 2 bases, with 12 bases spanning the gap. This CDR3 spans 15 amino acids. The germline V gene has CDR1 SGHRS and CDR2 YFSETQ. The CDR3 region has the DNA TGCGCCAGCAGCTTGGCCAGGACAGCTGCCTACGAGCAGTACTTC. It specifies CASSLARTAAYEQYF.

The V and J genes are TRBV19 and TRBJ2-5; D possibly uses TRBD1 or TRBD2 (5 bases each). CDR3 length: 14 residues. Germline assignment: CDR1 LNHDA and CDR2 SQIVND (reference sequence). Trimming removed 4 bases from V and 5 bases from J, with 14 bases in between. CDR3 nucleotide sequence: TGTGCCAGTAGTAGAGGGGCACTCAGGGAGACCCAGTACTTC. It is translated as CASSRGALRETQYF.

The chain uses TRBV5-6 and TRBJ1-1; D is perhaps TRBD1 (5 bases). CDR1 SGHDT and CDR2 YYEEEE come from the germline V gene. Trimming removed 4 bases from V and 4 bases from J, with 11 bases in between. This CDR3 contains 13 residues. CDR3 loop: CASSLGRVTEAFF. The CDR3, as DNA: TGTGCCAGCAGCCTCGGCAGGGTCACTGAAGCTTTCTTT.

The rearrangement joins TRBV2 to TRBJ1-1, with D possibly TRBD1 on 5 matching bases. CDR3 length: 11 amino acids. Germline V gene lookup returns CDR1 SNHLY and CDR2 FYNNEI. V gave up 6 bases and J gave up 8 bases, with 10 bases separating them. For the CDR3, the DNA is TGTGCCAGCAGCCGGGGGGTCGAAGCTTTCTTT. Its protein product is CASSRGVEAFF.